These 31 T cell receptor beta chains originate from one sample sequenced in a study of glioma-infiltrating T cells after dendritic cell vaccination. Described time point: after dendritic cell vaccination, including at tumor progression/relapse. Profiled with immunoSEQ multiplex PCR; TCRdb holds only in-frame clones, not every one. This sample has tens of thousands of clones, with about 84% found just once. The sample consisted of blood, taken after dendritic cell vaccination. The receptors shown here come from a human donor with glioblastoma.

This sequence joins TRBV7-6 and TRBJ2-7; no clear D. Trimming took off 5 bases at V and 4 bases at J, with 12 bases between the two ends. The CDR3 is made up of 13 amino acids. Per the germline V gene, CDR1 is SGHVS and CDR2 is FNYEAQ. CDR3 coding DNA: TGTGCCAGCAGCGAGACGGAGAAGTACGAGCAGTACTTC. This codes for CASSETEKYEQYF.

The CDR3 reads CASSSTGVGNEKLFF. DNA of the CDR3: TGTGCCAGCAGCTCGACAGGGGTGGGTAATGAAAAACTGTTTTTT. The genes are TRBV11-3 and TRBJ1-4, with 8 bases that match TRBD1. This CDR3 spans 15 amino acids. Germline-derived CDR1 and CDR2 are SGHNT and YENEEA. The ends lost 4 bases at V and 4 bases at J; junction bases unmatched: 5.

There are a few counts of this clone. J is TRBJ1-3 and V is TRBV29-1; D is uncertain. Trimming removed 6 bases at V and 0 bases at J, with 12 bases between. The germline gives CDR1 SQVTM, CDR2 ANQGSEA. The CDR3 totals 14 residues. This chain's CDR3 is CSVVSGSSGNTIYF. For the CDR3, the DNA is TGCAGCGTCGTCTCAGGAAGCTCTGGAAACACCATATATTTT.

This chain joins TRBV29-1 and TRBJ2-3; D is possibly TRBD2 (7 bases). CDR3 length: 13 residues. V lost 6 bases and J lost 5, with 15 bases in between. In germline, CDR1 is SQVTM, CDR2 ANQGSEA. The chain's CDR3 is CSVPLRGGDTQYF. The CDR3 DNA reads TGCAGCGTGCCCTTGAGGGGGGGAGATACGCAGTATTTT.

This chain joins TRBV15 and TRBJ2-4; the D gene is possibly TRBD1 (6 bases). Germline V CDR1 and CDR2: LNHNV, YYDKDF (reference sequence). This CDR3 has 14 residues. V was pared by 1 base and J by 8 bases, with 12 bases between. In DNA form, the CDR3 reads TGTGCCACCAGCAGAGGGGACATTCGTGACATTCAGTACTTC. This translates into CATSRGDIRDIQYF.

The J gene is TRBJ2-7, the V gene TRBV19, with D possibly being TRBD2 (5 bases). V lost 6 bases and J 3 bases, leaving 18 bases between the germline ends. This CDR3 is 15 amino acids long. Germline assignment: CDR1 LNHDA and CDR2 SQIVND (reference sequence). CDR3 region: CASSPGWAPNYEQYF. For the CDR3, the DNA is TGTGCCAGTAGCCCGGGGTGGGCGCCCAACTACGAGCAGTACTTC. The whole variable domain, remainder taken from reference TRBV19 and TRBJ2-7, is DGGITQSPKYLFRKEGQNVTLSCEQNLNHDAMYWYRQDPGQGLRLIYYSQIVNDFQKGDIAEGYSVSREKKESFPLTVTSAQKNPTAFYLCASSPGWAPNYEQYFGPGTRLTVT.

This chain links TRBV6-5 with TRBJ1-5; 7 nucleotides agree with TRBD1. Germline CDR1 is MNHEY and CDR2 is SVGAGI. J gave up 4 bases and V 5 bases, and 5 bases lay outside the gene matches. The CDR3 is 14 residues long. CDR3 region: CASSRDSQNQPQHF. CDR3 bases: TGTGCCAGCAGTCGGGACAGCCAAAATCAGCCCCAGCATTTT.

This chain links TRBV5-5 with TRBJ2-1; the match to TRBD2 covers 8 bases. Germline values: CDR1 SGHKS, CDR2 YYEKEE (reference sequence). V dropped 5 bases and J dropped 3; count of bases not matched to a gene: 7. The CDR3 extends over 15 amino acids. The CDR3 loop is CASSRAGDGYNEQFF. The CDR3 nucleotides read TGTGCCAGCAGTCGAGCGGGGGACGGCTACAATGAGCAGTTCTTC.

The chain carries TRBV28 and TRBJ1-6, with unresolved D. CDR1 and CDR2 from the germline V gene are MDHEN and SYDVKM. V shed 6 bases and J shed 7 bases, with 13 bases lying between them. This CDR3 comprises 14 residues. The CDR3, as DNA: TGTGCCAGCAGGGTAACAGTGATGAATTCACCCCTCCACTTT. Translated, it gives CASRVTVMNSPLHF.

The chain joins TRBV27 to TRBJ2-1, with TRBD1 identical over 9 bases. The CDR3 contains 15 residues. In germline, CDR1 is MNHEY, CDR2 SMNVEV (reference sequence). V shed 2 bases and J 5 bases; nucleotides not matched to a gene: 4. In DNA form, the CDR3 reads TGTGCCAGCAGTTTAACGGGGACAGGGAACAATGAGCAGTTCTTC. It codes for CASSLTGTGNNEQFF.

The J gene is TRBJ2-7, the V gene TRBV6-5, with 7 nucleotides matching TRBD1. V was clipped by 3 bases and J by 3 bases; unmatched bases: 8. The V gene's germline CDR1 is MNHEY and CDR2 SVGAGI. There are 15 residues in the CDR3. CDR3 in amino acids: CASSYTATGIYEQYF. The DNA for the CDR3 is TGTGCCAGCAGTTATACAGCGACAGGGATCTACGAGCAGTACTTC.

The chain joins TRBV7-9 to TRBJ1-2; 7 bases are shared with TRBD1. The CDR3 contains 13 residues. J gave up 4 bases and V 5 bases, and 4 bases lay outside the gene matches. Germline V gene sequence: CDR1 SEHNR, CDR2 FQNEAQ (reference sequence). The CDR3 is CASSQGQIYGYTF. The CDR3 DNA is TGTGCCAGCAGCCAGGGACAGATCTATGGCTACACCTTC.

J is TRBJ2-5 and V is TRBV5-4; D not certain. The DNA end favors TRBJ2-7, so the J call may be wrong. The CDR3 covers 13 residues. Germline V CDR1 and CDR2: SGHNT, YYREEE (reference sequence). CDR3 sequence: CASSAGGAYEQYF. CDR3 DNA: TGTGCCAGCAGCGCAGGTGGGGCCTACGAGCAGTACTTC.

The chain joins TRBV28 to TRBJ1-5, with 10 bases matching TRBD1. Losses at the gene ends were 2 bases for V and 1 base for J; bases not matched to a gene: 2. The CDR3 has 16 amino acids. Looked up from germline, CDR1 is MDHEN and CDR2 is SYDVKM. CDR3 DNA: TGTGCCAGCAGTTTAATGGGACAGGGGAGCAATCAGCCCCAGCATTTT. Translation gives CASSLMGQGSNQPQHF.

This clone was seen a few times. The genes are TRBV5-1 and TRBJ1-5; TRBD1 agrees at 7 bases. Germline V lookup: CDR1 SGHRS, CDR2 YFSETQ. CDR3 length equals 13 residues. The J segment lost 5 bases and the V segment lost 2 bases, leaving 1 base of the junction unmatched. CDR3 region: CASSLGTDQPQHF. The CDR3, as DNA: TGCGCCAGCAGCTTAGGGACAGATCAGCCCCAGCATTTT. The whole variable domain, filled in from reference TRBV5-1 and TRBJ1-5, reads KAGVTQTPRYLIKTRGQQVTLSCSPISGHRSVSWYQQTPGQGLQFLFEYFSETQRNKGNFPGRFSGRQFSNSRSEMNVSTLELGDSALYLCASSLGTDQPQHFGDGTRLSIL.

The chain has TRBV18 and TRBJ2-3; 7 bases are shared with TRBD1. V shed 4 bases and J 0 bases; nucleotides not matched to a gene: 7. This CDR3 has 16 amino acids. Germline CDR1 and CDR2: KGHSH and LQKENI. The CDR3 is CASSLQTGRSTDTQYF. In DNA form, the CDR3 reads TGTGCCAGCTCACTCCAGACAGGGAGAAGCACAGATACGCAGTATTTT. The variable domain in full, completed from reference TRBV18 and TRBJ2-3, reads NAGVMQNPRHLVRRRGQEARLRCSPMKGHSHVYWYRQLPEEGLKFMVYLQKENIIDESGMPKERFSAEFPKEGPSILRIQQVVRGDSAAYFCASSLQTGRSTDTQYFGPGTRLTVL.

The chain employs TRBV27 and TRBJ2-7, with 10 bases identical to TRBD1. The CDR3 runs 14 residues. Trimming at V came to 6 bases and at J to 4 bases, leaving 6 bases not matched to a gene. Germline V lookup: CDR1 MNHEY, CDR2 SMNVEV (reference sequence). CDR3 nucleotides: TGTGCCAGCAGATCCCTGGGACAGGGGTACGAGCAGTACTTC. Its translation: CASRSLGQGYEQYF.

This clone was found a few times. V gene TRBV7-6 combines with J gene TRBJ1-1, with TRBD1 identical over 12 bases. The CDR3 spans 15 residues. The germline V gene has CDR1 SGHVS and CDR2 FNYEAQ. V shed 2 bases and J 5 bases; nucleotides not matched to a gene: 3. CDR3 residues: CASSLQGQGATEAFF. CDR3 bases: TGTGCCAGCAGCTTACAGGGACAGGGGGCGACTGAAGCTTTCTTT.

The V call is TRBV6-1, the J call TRBJ1-1; D not certain. This CDR3 contains 14 residues. The V gene's germline CDR1 is MNHNS and CDR2 SASEGT. The germline V and J ends were trimmed by 4 bases and 0 bases, with 9 bases remaining between them. The CDR3 sequence is CASSVAGMNTEAFF. The CDR3 DNA is TGTGCCAGCAGTGTCGCGGGAATGAACACTGAAGCTTTCTTT.

The chain links TRBV7-2 to TRBJ2-1; 13 bases agree with TRBD2. V trimming: 6 bases; J trimming: 10 bases; junction bases outside the gene matches: 9. Germline V CDR1 and CDR2: SGHTA, FQGNSA. CDR3 size: 15 residues. The DNA for the CDR3 is TGTGCCAGCAGACCAGGACTAGCGGGGGCTGGGGAGCAGTTCTTC. Translated, it gives CASRPGLAGAGEQFF.

CDR3 nucleotides: TGTGCCAGCAGCTTCCGCGGGGGGGCCCAAGAGACCCAGTACTTC. This translates into CASSFRGGAQETQYF. The J gene is TRBJ2-5, the V gene TRBV9, with 9 bases aligning to TRBD2. Germline values: CDR1 SGDLS, CDR2 YYNGEE. This CDR3 has 15 amino acids. Trimming cost V 4 bases and J 1 base; bases outside gene matches: 5.

This rearrangement joins TRBV5-1 to TRBJ2-5; 7 nucleotides align to TRBD1. V trimming: 7 bases; J trimming: 4 bases; junction bases outside the gene matches: 4. Germline CDR1 and CDR2: SGHRS and YFSETQ. There are 12 residues in the CDR3. CDR3 nucleotides: TGCGCCAGCGGAGACAGGGCAGAGACCCAGTACTTC. Its translation: CASGDRAETQYF.

The CDR3 region has the DNA TGTGCCAGTAGAACGACTAGCGGAAACCAAGAGACCCAGTACTTC. Translation: CASRTTSGNQETQYF. The chain uses TRBV19 and TRBJ2-5, with 9 bases fitting TRBD2. CDR3 length: 15 residues. V was pared by 6 bases and J by 0 bases, with 5 bases of the junction left unmatched. In germline, CDR1 is LNHDA, CDR2 SQIVND (reference sequence).

The chain joins TRBV7-2 to TRBJ2-7; no definite D call. The CDR3 sequence is 12 residues long. Per the germline V gene, CDR1 is SGHTA and CDR2 is FQGNSA. The V and J ends lost 2 bases and 2 bases respectively, with 4 bases between them. The chain's CDR3 is CASSLIAYEQYF. The CDR3 bases are TGTGCCAGCAGCTTAATCGCCTACGAGCAGTACTTC.

This clone was seen only a few times. Other DNA sequences from this sample encode an identical CDR3 as well. The chain links TRBV5-1 to TRBJ2-1; 8 bases map to TRBD1. J gave up 2 bases and V 4 bases, and 5 bases lay outside the gene matches. CDR1 and CDR2 from the germline V gene are SGHRS and YFSETQ. The CDR3 has 15 amino acids. CDR3 sequence reads: CASSPGQGTYNEQFF. In DNA, the CDR3 is TGCGCCAGCAGCCCCGGACAGGGAACCTACAATGAGCAGTTCTTC.

This rearrangement joins TRBV5-1 to TRBJ2-5, with D tentatively TRBD1 (5 bases). V lost 0 bases, J lost 2 bases, and 11 bases lay in between. The germline V gene encodes CDR1 SGHRS and CDR2 YFSETQ. The CDR3 loop spans 15 amino acids. The CDR3 sequence is CASSLGTGTQETQYF. The CDR3 DNA is TGCGCCAGCAGCTTGGGAACAGGAACGCAAGAGACCCAGTACTTC.

The gene calls are TRBV7-3 and TRBJ2-1, with 8 nucleotides matching TRBD2. This CDR3 contains 17 residues. From germline, CDR1 is SGHTA and CDR2 FQGTGA. After removal of 0 bases from V and 7 bases from J, the junction contained 11 bases not matched to a gene. As DNA, the CDR3 is TGTGCCAGCAGCTTAACAGCTCGGGGGGGCGTCCTGAATGAGCAGTTCTTC. The encoded protein is CASSLTARGGVLNEQFF.

The genes are TRBV19 and TRBJ1-4; 11 positions agree with TRBD1. CDR3 length: 19 residues. The V and J ends lost 5 bases and 1 base, in that order; junction bases with no gene match: 12. The germline CDR1 and CDR2 sequences are LNHDA and SQIVND (reference sequence). This CDR3 reads CASSPLYGTGGRTNEKLFF. The DNA of the CDR3 is TGTGCCAGTAGTCCGTTATACGGGACAGGGGGAAGAACTAATGAAAAACTGTTTTTT.

This chain connects TRBV7-8 to TRBJ2-7, with 7 bases that match TRBD2. V trimming: 4 bases; J trimming: 5 bases; junction bases outside the gene matches: 17. The CDR3 loop spans 17 amino acids. CDR1 and CDR2 (germline): SGHVS, FQNEAQ. CDR3 nucleotides: TGTGCCAGCAGCTACCAGGGCGGGGCGGGGGTTCCCCACGAGCAGTACTTC. Its protein product is CASSYQGGAGVPHEQYF.

The chain employs TRBV9 and TRBJ1-2; 9 positions match TRBD1. The CDR3 runs to 14 residues. J lost 5 bases, V lost 7 bases, and 9 bases had no gene match. The germline CDR1 and CDR2 sequences are SGDLS and YYNGEE. The CDR3 loop reads CASRRLDRGYGYTF. The CDR3 DNA follows: TGTGCCAGCCGTAGATTGGACAGGGGTTATGGCTACACCTTC.

The V call is TRBV4-3, the J call TRBJ2-3, with a tentative D call TRBD1 (5 bases). The V gene lost 0 bases and the J gene lost 1 base, with 14 bases spanning the gap. The germline gives CDR1 LGHNA, CDR2 YSLEER. This CDR3 has 17 amino acids. CDR3 nucleotide sequence: TGCGCCAGCAGCCAAGAGGTGGTGGGGCCCCGCACAGATACGCAGTATTTT. Protein product: CASSQEVVGPRTDTQYF.